This T cell receptor beta chain was retrieved from a study of vaccination and CD4 T cells after COVID-19. V was cut by 5 bases and J by 5 bases, with 12 bases left in between. The V gene's germline CDR1 is MNHNS and CDR2 SASEGT. The CDR3 runs to 13 residues. Treatment noted: roughly 11-day PBMC culture with coronavirus spike peptide pools or control peptides (ViraFEST assay). On this clonotype itself: What it binds is not known.

Oncomine TCR Beta short-read sequencing was applied to DNA from cultured CD4+ T cells. TCRdb reanalysed the PCR reads using MiXCR and keeps one entry per CDR3 protein. Of about 11,000 distinct CDR3 sequences listed, 44% are singletons. Sequencing was performed on CD4+ T cells from blood, cultured in vitro. The chain carries TRBV6-1 and TRBJ1-2; unclear D gene. This TCR derives from a human donor who had recovered from COVID-19. CDR3 coding DNA: TGTGCCAGCAGTCCTACATTGTGGTATGGCTACACCTTC. Its translation is CASSPTLWYGYTF.